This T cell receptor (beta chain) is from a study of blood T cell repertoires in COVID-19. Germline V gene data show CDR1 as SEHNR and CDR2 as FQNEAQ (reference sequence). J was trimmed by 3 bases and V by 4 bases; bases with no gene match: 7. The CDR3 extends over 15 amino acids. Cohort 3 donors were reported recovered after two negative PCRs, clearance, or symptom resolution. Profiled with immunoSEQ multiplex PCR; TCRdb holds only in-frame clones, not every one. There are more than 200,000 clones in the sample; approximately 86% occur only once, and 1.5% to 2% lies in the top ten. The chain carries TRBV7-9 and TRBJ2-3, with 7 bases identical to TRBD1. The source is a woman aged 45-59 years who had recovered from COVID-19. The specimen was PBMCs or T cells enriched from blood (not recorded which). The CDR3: CASSSPGGRTDTQYF. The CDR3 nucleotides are TGTGCCAGCAGCTCCCCAGGGGGAAGGACAGATACGCAGTATTTT.